This T cell receptor beta chain was sequenced for a study of blood T cell repertoires in COVID-19. Looking at the study overall: Acute and convalescent COVID-19 samples came from the United States, Italy and Spain. PBMCs, B-cell-depleted T cells, or T cells provided the cDNA or gDNA that made up the material.

V shed 6 bases and J shed 6 bases, with 15 bases lying between them. Germline CDR1 is MNHEY and CDR2 is SVGAGI. This CDR3 has 14 amino acids. The authors' processing: Reference gene primer amplification gave nucleated cell count estimates. Sequenced by immunoSEQ multiplex PCR; TCRdb stores in-frame clones only, minus some. V and J calls and clone size follow that table, whereas D and trimming were derived from the DNA. The table has about 94,000 clones, 80% seen once. The sequence derives from a human donor in a cohort sampled during active COVID-19. V and J are TRBV6-5 and TRBJ1-5; D is ambiguous. The sequenced sample was peripheral blood. The CDR3 DNA reads TGTGCCAGCAGGGGGAGTCCTGTGGGTCAGCCCCAGCATTTT. It specifies CASRGSPVGQPQHF.